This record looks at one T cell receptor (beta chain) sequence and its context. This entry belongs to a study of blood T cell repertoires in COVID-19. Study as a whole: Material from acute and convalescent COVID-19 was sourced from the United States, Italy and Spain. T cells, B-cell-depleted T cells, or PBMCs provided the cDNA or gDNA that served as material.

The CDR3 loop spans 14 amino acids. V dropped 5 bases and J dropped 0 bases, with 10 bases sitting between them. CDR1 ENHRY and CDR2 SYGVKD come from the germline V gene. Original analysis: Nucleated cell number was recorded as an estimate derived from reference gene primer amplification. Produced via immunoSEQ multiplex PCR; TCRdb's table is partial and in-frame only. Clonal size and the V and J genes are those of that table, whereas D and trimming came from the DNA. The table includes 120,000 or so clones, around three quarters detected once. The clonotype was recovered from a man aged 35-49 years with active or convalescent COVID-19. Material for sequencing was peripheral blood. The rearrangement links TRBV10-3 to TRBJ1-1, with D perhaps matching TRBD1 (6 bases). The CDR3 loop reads CAISIQGLNTEAFF. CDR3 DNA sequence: TGTGCCATCAGTATACAGGGATTGAACACTGAAGCTTTCTTT.